These 18 T cell receptor beta chains were all obtained from the same sample, sequenced in a study of Tregs in tolerant kidney transplant recipients. Clones were sequenced by immunoSEQ multiplex PCR, and TCRdb holds only the in-frame ones, with some missing. The table has about 87,000 clones, approximately 93% seen once; the top ten hold 0.46%. This specimen consisted of CD4+ T cells from blood, obtained before the transplant. Receptors originate from a human donor who received a combined kidney and bone marrow transplant.

This clone came up a few times. Other DNA sequences in the same sample also yield this CDR3. The V gene is TRBV9, the J gene TRBJ1-6; TRBD1 agrees at 9 bases. The J segment lost 7 bases and the V segment lost 3 bases, leaving 5 bases of the junction unmatched. CDR3 length: 15 residues. Germline V gives CDR1 SGDLS, CDR2 YYNGEE. DNA of the CDR3: TGTGCCAGCAGCGGGCGACAGGGGGTAAATTCACCCCTCCACTTT. Its translation is CASSGRQGVNSPLHF.

V usage is TRBV4-2 and J usage is TRBJ2-7; 9 nucleotides match TRBD1. CDR3 length: 16 residues. V lost 4 bases to trimming and J lost 2 bases; unmatched junction nucleotides: 9. CDR1 is LGHNA, CDR2 YNFKEQ, per germline. The CDR3 coding sequence is TGTGCCAGCAGCCGAGACCCCGGGACAGGGCCCTACGAGCAGTACTTC. Its translation: CASSRDPGTGPYEQYF.

The J gene is TRBJ2-1, the V gene TRBV7-8; 11 positions match TRBD2. V dropped 0 bases and J dropped 1; count of bases not matched to a gene: 14. This CDR3 is 21 amino acids long. Germline V lookup: CDR1 SGHVS, CDR2 FQNEAQ. CDR3 sequence reads: CASSLALFLLAGVGSYNEQFF. Written as DNA, the CDR3 is TGTGCCAGCAGCTTAGCATTGTTCTTACTAGCGGGAGTTGGGTCCTACAATGAGCAGTTCTTC. Complete variable domain (other parts from reference TRBV7-8 and TRBJ2-1): GAGVSQSPRYKVAKRGQDVALRCDPISGHVSLFWYQQALGQGPEFLTYFQNEAQLDKSGLPSDRFFAERPEGSVSTLKIQRTQQEDSAVYLCASSLALFLLAGVGSYNEQFFGPGTRLTVL.

This chain connects TRBV7-3 to TRBJ2-1; D unresolved. Germline V gene sequence: CDR1 SGHTA, CDR2 FQGTGA. Trimming removed 1 base from V and 0 bases from J, with 7 bases in between. The length of the CDR3 is 15 residues. In DNA, the CDR3 is TGTGCCAGCAGCTTAAGGTGGAGCTCCTACAATGAGCAGTTCTTC. Amino acid sequence: CASSLRWSSYNEQFF. Based on the CDR3 plus reference TRBV7-3 and TRBJ2-1, the full variable domain is GAGVSQTPSNKVTEKGKYVELRCDPISGHTALYWYRQSLGQGPEFLIYFQGTGAADDSGLPNDRFFAVRPEGSVSTLKIQRTERGDSAVYLCASSLRWSSYNEQFFGPGTRLTVL.

The rearrangement joins TRBV20-1 to TRBJ1-1; D unresolved. Germline CDR1 and CDR2: DFQATT and SNEGSKA (reference sequence). The CDR3 runs to 11 residues. V was trimmed by 3 bases and J by 3 bases, leaving 5 bases between them. The CDR3 here is CSASTDTEAFF. Written as DNA, the CDR3 is TGCAGTGCTAGTACGGACACTGAAGCTTTCTTT.

This clone came up many times. The chain joins TRBV18 to TRBJ1-4; 10 nucleotides line up with TRBD1. This CDR3 is built from 14 residues. With V trimmed by 3 bases and J by 5 bases, 0 bases remained unmatched. The germline V gene encodes CDR1 KGHSH and CDR2 LQKENI. As DNA, the CDR3 is TGTGCCAGCTCACCGGACAGGGGGAATGAAAAACTGTTTTTT. This sequence encodes CASSPDRGNEKLFF.

The genes are TRBV29-1 and TRBJ2-2; TRBD2 might be the D (6 bases). Trimming shortened V by 6 bases and J by 1 base, and 12 bases separated the two germline ends. This CDR3 contains 14 residues. Germline V gives CDR1 SQVTM, CDR2 ANQGSEA. The CDR3, as DNA: TGCAGCGTGGCCCGCGGGGTGAACACCGGGGAGCTGTTTTTT. Translation: CSVARGVNTGELFF.

This chain joins TRBV19 and TRBJ1-5, with D possibly TRBD1 on 6 matching bases. The CDR3 extends over 15 amino acids. Germline assignment: CDR1 LNHDA and CDR2 SQIVND (reference sequence). Trimming shortened V by 3 bases and J by 7 bases, and 16 bases separated the two germline ends. The CDR3 DNA reads as TGTGCCAGTAGTATTTTACGGGGGGCGACCCAGCCCCAGCATTTT. Translated: CASSILRGATQPQHF. Full variable domain (rest looked up from reference TRBV19 and TRBJ1-5): DGGITQSPKYLFRKEGQNVTLSCEQNLNHDAMYWYRQDPGQGLRLIYYSQIVNDFQKGDIAEGYSVSREKKESFPLTVTSAQKNPTAFYLCASSILRGATQPQHFGDGTRLSIL.

The genes are TRBV5-4 and TRBJ2-3; the match to TRBD2 covers 10 bases. From germline, CDR1 is SGHNT and CDR2 YYREEE (reference sequence). The CDR3 has 17 amino acids. V trimming: 4 bases; J trimming: 0 bases; junction bases outside the gene matches: 8. CDR3 region: CASSPALAGTSTDTQYF. The DNA for the CDR3 is TGTGCCAGCAGCCCTGCACTAGCGGGAACCAGCACAGATACGCAGTATTTT.

This clone has just one count. The CDR3 DNA reads as TGCGCCAGCAGCTTGGCAGGTACAGATACGCAGTATTTT. Its translation is CASSLAGTDTQYF. The chain has TRBV5-1 and TRBJ2-3; D is undetermined. V was clipped by 0 bases and J by 3 bases, with 5 bases between them. This CDR3 contains 13 residues. Germline V gene lookup returns CDR1 SGHRS and CDR2 YFSETQ.

The rearrangement links TRBV6-6 to TRBJ1-4, with a tentative D call TRBD1 (5 bases). In germline, CDR1 is MNHNY, CDR2 SVGAGI (reference sequence). Trimming removed 6 bases at V and 8 bases at J, with 19 bases between. CDR3 length: 15 residues. The CDR3 sequence is CASSNWGVLREKLFF. CDR3 DNA: TGTGCCAGCAGCAACTGGGGGGTCCTAAGGGAAAAACTGTTTTTT.

V usage is TRBV5-4 and J usage is TRBJ2-5; D gene uncertain. Trimming pared 1 base from V and 0 bases from J, leaving 7 bases between. CDR1 SGHNT and CDR2 YYREEE come from the germline V gene (reference sequence). The CDR3 runs 14 residues. The CDR3: CASSLMAYQETQYF. CDR3 nucleotide sequence: TGTGCCAGCAGCTTGATGGCCTACCAAGAGACCCAGTACTTC. Full variable domain (missing parts from reference TRBV5-4 and TRBJ2-5): ETGVTQSPTHLIKTRGQQVTLRCSSQSGHNTVSWYQQALGQGPQFIFQYYREEENGRGNFPPRFSGLQFPNYSSELNVNALELDDSALYLCASSLMAYQETQYFGPGTRLLVL.

The CDR3 protein is CASSLTGGSYEQYF. Here the CDR3 DNA reads TGTGCCAGCAGCTTGACAGGGGGCTCGTACGAGCAGTACTTC. The chain couples TRBV11-3 to TRBJ2-7; TRBD1 aligns across 10 bases. Germline CDR1 SGHNT, CDR2 YENEEA. The CDR3 length is 14 residues. The V segment lost 3 bases and the J segment 4 bases; nucleotides outside the gene matches: 3.

For this clone: Germline and junction disagree at one end, which may indicate a read error. Other DNA sequences in the same sample also yield this CDR3. The chain is built from TRBV7-9 and TRBJ1-6; 7 bases map to TRBD1. CDR3 length: 14 amino acids. Germline V gives CDR1 SEHNR, CDR2 FQNEAQ (reference sequence). The CDR3 here is CASTLDRDNSPLHF. The DNA of the CDR3 is TGTGCCAGCACCCTCGACAGGGATAATTCCCCCCTCCACTTT.

This clone was seen more than once but under ten times. The V gene is TRBV7-3, the J gene TRBJ1-1; D might be TRBD1 (6 bases). CDR3 size: 13 residues. In germline, CDR1 is SGHTA, CDR2 FQGTGA. The V end lost 4 bases, the J end lost 7 bases, and 13 bases lay between the germline ends. This CDR3 reads CASSYPGHLEAFF. CDR3 in DNA: TGTGCCAGCAGCTACCCGGGACACCTTGAAGCTTTCTTT.

The chain links TRBV19 to TRBJ1-2; TRBD1 aligns across 8 bases. This CDR3 region has 14 residues. Trimming removed 4 bases from V and 4 bases from J; junction bases left unmatched: 5. Germline CDR1 and CDR2: LNHDA and SQIVND (reference sequence). The DNA for the CDR3 is TGTGCCAGTAGTACTGACAGGGGTAGCTATGGCTACACCTTC. This gives the protein CASSTDRGSYGYTF.

This chain connects TRBV19 to TRBJ2-3, with D possibly being TRBD1 (5 bases). Looked up from germline, CDR1 is LNHDA and CDR2 is SQIVND (reference sequence). The germline V and J ends were trimmed by 1 base and 2 bases, with 10 bases remaining between them. CDR3 length: 15 amino acids. Here the CDR3 DNA reads TGTGCCAGTAGTATAGTTAAGGGGAACACAGATACGCAGTATTTT. Its protein product is CASSIVKGNTDTQYF.

The rearrangement uses TRBV9 and TRBJ2-3; 10 bases map to TRBD2. V lost 6 bases, J lost 6 bases, and 4 bases stayed unmatched. Germline lookup yields CDR1 SGDLS and CDR2 YYNGEE. CDR3 length: 13 amino acids. CDR3 residues: CASTRTSGDTQYF. The CDR3 region has the DNA TGTGCCAGCACCCGGACTAGCGGTGATACGCAGTATTTT.